The present T cell receptor beta chain was sequenced within a study of cytomegalovirus exposure and HLA in healthy donors. The PCR had 60 Vbeta and 13 Jbeta primers. The method was immunoSEQ multiplex PCR; TCRdb's version includes in-frame clones alone and lacks a portion of them. The listing contains approximately 190,000 clones. The CDR3 spans 13 residues. Germline-derived CDR1 and CDR2 are GTSNPN and SVGIG (reference sequence). V was trimmed by 1 base and J by 5 bases, leaving 11 bases between them. The sample was PBMCs. This receptor was identified in a boy between 10 and 17 years old in good health and CMV-seronegative. This rearrangement joins TRBV30 to TRBJ1-1; D unclear. The CDR3 DNA follows: TGTGCCTGGAGTGCCATGGAGGAGACTGAAGCTTTCTTT. Protein: CAWSAMEETEAFF.